The T cell receptor beta chain described here comes from a study of cytomegalovirus exposure and HLA in healthy donors. On the study more broadly: A previous analysis identified 117 million unique TCR beta sequences derived from some 170 million T cells. Regarding the study as a whole: Most of the CMV-associated TCR beta chains (in a later analysis) appeared to be HLA-restricted. Researchers reported in a later analysis that common viral pathogens appeared linked to several top clusters.

About this clone itself: Its antigen remains unidentified.

The germline V gene encodes CDR1 SGHVS and CDR2 FNYEAQ. The CDR3 has 15 residues. Trimming removed 1 base from V and 7 bases from J, with 16 bases in between. Likely unrecorded immune exposures existed in these nominally healthy donors. PCR used 60 Vbeta primers and 13 Jbeta primers. Only in-frame clones appear in the TCRdb table, and some are missing; sequencing was by immunoSEQ multiplex PCR. This sample's clone table lists about 79,000 clones. This TCR came from a man aged 25 to 40 in good health and CMV-seronegative. The V gene is TRBV7-6, the J gene TRBJ2-5; no firm D call. The sample taken for sequencing was PBMCs. This chain's CDR3 is CASSLDTWAPRTQYF. CDR3 coding DNA: TGTGCCAGCAGCTTAGATACGTGGGCCCCCCGGACCCAGTACTTC.